Presented here are 5 T cell receptor beta chains from one specimen sequenced in a study of control samples from healthy donors and cancer patients. The data were produced by immunoSEQ multiplex PCR, yet TCRdb's version contains in-frame clones alone and is incomplete. This sample has around 100,000 clones, with 90% found just once. Material: blood. The receptors here all came from a woman aged 18-29 years in good health.

V usage is TRBV20-1 and J usage is TRBJ1-3; D gene unclear. Deletions cut 2 bases from V and 8 bases from J, with 7 bases between. The CDR3 consists of 11 residues. The germline V gene encodes CDR1 DFQATT and CDR2 SNEGSKA (reference sequence). CDR3 loop: CSARLRDTIYF. For the CDR3, the DNA is TGCAGTGCTAGATTAAGAGACACCATATATTTT.

The gene calls are TRBV5-1 and TRBJ2-3; D remains unclear. Germline loops: CDR1 SGHRS, CDR2 YFSETQ. This CDR3 is 16 amino acids long. Trimming left V 0 bases short and J 1 base short, with 12 bases between. In DNA form, the CDR3 reads TGCGCCAGCAGCTTGGTCTGGGGTTCGGGCACAGATACGCAGTATTTT. Protein sequence: CASSLVWGSGTDTQYF.

This clone was found once. V gene TRBV27 combines with J gene TRBJ2-7; unclear D gene. This CDR3 spans 13 amino acids. Trimming stripped 5 bases from V and 4 bases from J, with 12 bases between. Looked up from germline, CDR1 is MNHEY and CDR2 is SMNVEV (reference sequence). The CDR3 DNA reads TGTGCCAGCAGTCTAAAGGGAACTTACGAGCAGTACTTC. Its protein product is CASSLKGTYEQYF.

The chain uses TRBV7-9 and TRBJ2-7; either TRBD1 or TRBD2 may fit D (6 bases each). Germline V gene data show CDR1 as SEHNR and CDR2 as FQNEAQ (reference sequence). Trimming stripped 1 base from V and 3 bases from J, with 13 bases between. CDR3 length: 15 amino acids. The CDR3 coding sequence is TGTGCCAGCAGCTTAGACGAAGGGGGGTACTACGAGCAGTACTTC. Protein: CASSLDEGGYYEQYF.

V is TRBV11-2 and J is TRBJ2-7, with D unclear. The ends were cut back, 7 bases at V and 2 bases at J, with 9 bases in the middle. Germline-derived CDR1 and CDR2 are SGHAT and FQNNGV. The CDR3 totals 12 residues. CDR3 DNA sequence: TGTGCCAGCAATCCGGAAGCCTACGAGCAGTACTTC. It translates to CASNPEAYEQYF.